The 15 T cell receptor beta chains presented below share a single source sample, sequenced in a study of T cells after posttransplantation cyclophosphamide. Data came from immunoSEQ multiplex PCR; TCRdb stores just in-frame clones and leaves some out. This sample carries around 16,000 clones, 84% of them seen once, and the ten largest clones take over 4.5%. Sampled 1 year posttransplant, controls received myeloablative marrow transplants, methotrexate and a calcineurin inhibitor. Specimen: PBMCs, collected approximately 370 days after allogeneic stem cell transplant with calcineurin inhibitor and methotrexate. These receptors were obtained from a male patient younger than 30 who received an allogeneic stem cell transplant from a related donor, was CMV-positive, and had no GVHD. Some T cells may be graft donor cells.

V and J are TRBV7-9 and TRBJ2-1, with 10 bases aligning to TRBD2. The V segment lost 6 bases and the J segment 5 bases; nucleotides outside the gene matches: 7. Per the germline V gene, CDR1 is SEHNR and CDR2 is FQNEAQ (reference sequence). The CDR3 length is 15 residues. The CDR3 sequence is CASRDSGRTDNEQFF. The CDR3 DNA reads as TGTGCCAGCAGGGATAGCGGGAGGACCGACAATGAGCAGTTCTTC. Supplemented by reference TRBV7-9 and TRBJ2-1, the full variable domain reads DTGVSQNPRHKITKRGQNVTFRCDPISEHNRLYWYRQTLGQGPEFLTYFQNEAQLEKSRLLSDRFSAERPKGSFSTLEIQRTEQGDSAMYLCASRDSGRTDNEQFFGPGTRLTVL.

The chain links TRBV2 to TRBJ1-2; D unclear. V was cut by 8 bases and J by 4 bases, with 14 bases left in between. From germline, CDR1 is SNHLY and CDR2 FYNNEI. This CDR3 has 13 residues. The CDR3 region is CASPERPLYGYTF. In nucleotides, the CDR3 is TGTGCCAGCCCCGAGCGTCCTCTCTATGGCTACACCTTC.

The chain recombines TRBV27 with TRBJ2-7, with D unclear. V was clipped by 6 bases and J by 3 bases, with 12 bases between them. The CDR3 consists of 13 residues. Germline-derived CDR1 and CDR2 are MNHEY and SMNVEV (reference sequence). As DNA, the CDR3 is TGTGCCAGCAGCCCTATGAGGATCTACGAGCAGTACTTC. It encodes CASSPMRIYEQYF.

The chain recombines TRBV19 with TRBJ2-7; TRBD2 matches 11 bases. V lost 6 bases and J lost 1; bases outside the gene matches: 5. The CDR3 covers 15 residues. In germline, CDR1 is LNHDA, CDR2 SQIVND (reference sequence). The CDR3 coding sequence is TGTGCCAGTAGCATGGGACTAGCGGATTCCTACGAGCAGTACTTC. Protein product: CASSMGLADSYEQYF.

This chain uses TRBV7-3 with TRBJ2-6, with D perhaps TRBD1 (6 bases). The V end lost 5 bases, the J end lost 0 bases, and 20 bases lay between the germline ends. This CDR3 has 19 residues. Germline lookup yields CDR1 SGHTA and CDR2 FQGTGA. The CDR3 spells CASSLNGARGASGANVLTF. DNA for the CDR3: TGTGCCAGCAGCCTCAACGGGGCCAGGGGAGCCTCTGGGGCCAACGTCCTGACTTTC. The full variable domain, with the rest looked up from reference TRBV7-3 and TRBJ2-6, is GAGVSQTPSNKVTEKGKYVELRCDPISGHTALYWYRQSLGQGPEFLIYFQGTGAADDSGLPNDRFFAVRPEGSVSTLKIQRTERGDSAVYLCASSLNGARGASGANVLTFGAGSRLTVL.

This clone came up once. An end of the junction differs from the germline gene, which may be a read error. This chain uses TRBV19 with TRBJ2-1; D gene ambiguous. Germline lookup yields CDR1 LNHDA and CDR2 SQIVND (reference sequence). The CDR3 sequence is 15 residues long. The CDR3 reads CASSNARDRYSEQFF. For the CDR3, the DNA is TGTGCCAGTAGTAACGCCCGAGACCGTTACAGTGAGCAGTTCTTC.

The chain joins TRBV4-1 to TRBJ1-6, with D tentatively TRBD1 (6 bases). CDR1 is MGHRA, CDR2 YSYEKL, per germline. Deletions cut 3 bases from V and 10 bases from J, with 16 bases between. The CDR3 extends over 15 amino acids. The CDR3: CASSQSPRGESPLHF. Written as DNA, the CDR3 is TGCGCCAGCAGCCAGTCGCCCAGGGGAGAATCACCCCTCCACTTT.

The chain carries TRBV19 and TRBJ2-5; 7 bases agree with TRBD1. The closer fit of TRBJ2-7 to the DNA end suggests the J call may be wrong. The CDR3 length is 14 residues. Per germline, CDR1 LNHDA and CDR2 SQIVND (reference sequence). The CDR3 spells CASSPTGADYEQYF. The CDR3 bases are TGTGCCAGTAGTCCTACAGGGGCGGATTACGAGCAGTACTTC.

The V gene is TRBV7-8, the J gene TRBJ1-2; 8 bases are a match to TRBD1. Unmatched junction bases numbered 8, after V lost 3 bases and J lost 14 bases. Germline V CDR1 and CDR2: SGHVS, FQNEAQ. There are 12 residues in the CDR3. CDR3: CASSLDQGAHTF. CDR3 nucleotide sequence: TGTGCCAGCAGCTTGGATCAGGGGGCGCATACCTTC.

The chain uses TRBV27 and TRBJ2-2; unclear D gene. Deletions cut 4 bases from V and 0 bases from J, with 12 bases between. This CDR3 has 16 amino acids. Germline CDR1 is MNHEY and CDR2 is SMNVEV (reference sequence). The CDR3 protein is CASSSLMRSNTGELFF. CDR3 coding DNA: TGTGCCAGCAGTTCTCTGATGCGATCGAACACCGGGGAGCTGTTTTTT.

The V call is TRBV7-2, the J call TRBJ1-5, with a tentative D call TRBD1 (6 bases). Germline assignment: CDR1 SGHTA and CDR2 FQGNSA. CDR3 size: 14 residues. The ends were cut back, 1 base at V and 6 bases at J, with 10 bases in the middle. CDR3 sequence reads: CASSLGGDTQPQHF. The CDR3 DNA is TGTGCCAGCAGCTTAGGTGGGGACACTCAGCCCCAGCATTTT.

This chain connects TRBV4-1 to TRBJ2-3; 7 nucleotides align to TRBD2. J gave up 6 bases and V 5 bases, and 23 bases lay outside the gene matches. Per germline, CDR1 MGHRA and CDR2 YSYEKL. This CDR3 comprises 19 residues. In DNA form, the CDR3 reads TGCGCCAGCAGCTGGAGGTCTCGCGGGAGAGAGGGATGGACGGATACGCAGTATTTT. Translating it yields CASSWRSRGREGWTDTQYF.

This clone was counted a single time. V is TRBV4-3 and J is TRBJ2-2; D possibly corresponds to TRBD2 (5 bases). V lost 0 bases, J lost 0 bases, and 11 bases lay in between. This CDR3 region has 17 residues. Germline values: CDR1 LGHNA, CDR2 YSLEER. The CDR3 is CASSQDLTGTNTGELFF. CDR3 in DNA: TGCGCCAGCAGCCAAGATCTGACGGGAACGAACACCGGGGAGCTGTTTTTT.

The J gene is TRBJ2-1, the V gene TRBV9; TRBD2 matches 10 bases. V was pared by 0 bases and J by 9 bases, with 9 bases of the junction left unmatched. Germline values: CDR1 SGDLS, CDR2 YYNGEE. The CDR3 has 16 amino acids. The CDR3 loop reads CASSVGASGRGSEQFF. The CDR3 bases are TGTGCCAGCAGCGTAGGTGCTAGCGGGAGAGGGAGTGAGCAGTTCTTC.

The CDR3, as DNA: TGTGCCAGCGCCCGAGGATTTCCCAACGTCCTGACTTTC. Translating it yields CASARGFPNVLTF. This chain joins TRBV7-2 and TRBJ2-6; D ambiguous. The CDR3 consists of 13 residues. Germline CDR1 SGHTA, CDR2 FQGNSA. V was shortened by 8 bases and J by 8 bases, with 13 bases between the two germline ends.